These T cell receptor beta chains were read from a single sample in a study of shared clonotypes between healthy human individuals. The protocol was immunoSEQ multiplex PCR, while the TCRdb copy is restricted to in-frame clones and leaves out a portion. This sample yields 800,000 to 950,000 clones, of which 95% to 97% are seen a single time; less than 0.25% belongs to the top ten. The sample consisted of naive CD8+ T cells sorted from blood. These TCRs come from a man aged 30-40 years in good health. Both conserved end residues are trimmed from each CDR3.

v_gene: TRBV30
CDR3aa: AWSVPRDRWSLTGNTIY

v_gene: TRBV5-1
CDR3aa: ASSLGRAYEQY

v_gene: TRBV27
CDR3aa: ASSSGQGLDAYEQY

v_gene: TRBV6-5
CDR3aa: ASSYSADNEQF

v_gene: TRBV10-2
CDR3aa: ASRTSLGLGGEKLF

v_gene: TRBV4-1
CDR3aa: ASSQANRDSYNEQF

v_gene: TRBV5-6
CDR3aa: ASSLERESVIVTDTQY

v_gene: TRBV5-1
CDR3aa: ASRATGANEQF

v_gene: TRBV6-6
CDR3aa: ASSYQTVNPQH

v_gene: TRBV19
CDR3aa: ASSPGYTEAF

v_gene: TRBV11-2
CDR3aa: ASSLAGSSTDTQY

v_gene: TRBV6-1
CDR3aa: ASSEYEGARNQPQH

v_gene: TRBV29-1
CDR3aa: SAPRTSGNEQY

v_gene: TRBV4-1
CDR3aa: ASSQDGGSYTDTQY

v_gene: TRBV2
CDR3aa: ASVPREVGYNEQF

v_gene: TRBV7-9
CDR3aa: ASRRVSETQY

v_gene: TRBV5-6
CDR3aa: ASSHSGRGLETQY

v_gene: TRBV15
CDR3aa: ATSVQGGGNQPQH

v_gene: TRBV18
CDR3aa: ASSTVTRGTNEKLF

v_gene: TRBV27
CDR3aa: ASGGRDQT

v_gene: TRBV7-9
CDR3aa: ASSFLVAGELF

v_gene: TRBV27
CDR3aa: ASSYFITDTQY

v_gene: TRBV27
CDR3aa: ASSLSMDGGGYT

v_gene: TRBV7-9
CDR3aa: ASSLASAGNSYEQY

v_gene: TRBV6-5
CDR3aa: ASSYSGTSGYNEQF

v_gene: TRBV2
CDR3aa: ASQSFDTSNQPQH

v_gene: TRBV11-2
CDR3aa: ASSLVENEQF